The rows below give T cell receptor beta chains drawn from one sample of a study of CD8 T cells in Susac syndrome. TCRdb reprocessed the immunoSEQ multiplex PCR reads via MiXCR and lists one record per CDR3 protein. The sample includes 180,000 or so distinct CDR3 sequences, more than 90% of them seen just once. The material sequenced was CD4+ T cells from PBMCs. The receptors derive from a human donor in good health. The CDR3 runs from the conserved cysteine through the conserved F or W. A D gene is named only where the DNA matches it firmly. Expanded clones get a size class; other rows say once, few or many, or leave the size out.

J gene,clone size,D gene,V gene,CDR3 protein,CDR3 DNA
TRBJ2-7,.,TRBD1,TRBV14,CASSLRQGQSYEQYF,TGTGCCAGCAGCCTACGACAGGGGCAATCCTACGAGCAGTACTTC
TRBJ2-5,.,.,TRBV28,CASSAGFGETQYF,TGTGCCAGCAGTGCGGGGTTCGGGGAGACCCAGTACTTC
TRBJ2-5,.,TRBD2,TRBV7-2,CASSFSGGSETQYF,TGTGCCAGCAGCTTTAGCGGGGGGTCCGAGACCCAGTACTTC
TRBJ2-1,.,.,TRBV5-1,CASRPDPDNEQFF,TGCGCCAGCAGACCGGACCCCGACAATGAGCAGTTCTTC
TRBJ2-3,.,.,TRBV29-1,CSVEGRRPGATDTQYF,TGCAGCGTTGAAGGGAGGAGACCCGGAGCTACAGATACGCAGTATTTT
TRBJ2-6,once,.,TRBV24-1,CATSDPQGPGANVLTF,TGTGCCACCAGTGACCCACAGGGTCCTGGGGCCAACGTCCTGACTTTC
TRBJ2-3,.,.,TRBV19,CASSEQGYDTQYF,TGTGCCAGTAGTGAACAGGGATATGATACGCAGTATTTT
TRBJ2-3,.,TRBD2,TRBV12-3/TRBV12-4,CASTRRRGGLEWSKREDTQYF,TGTGCCAGCACCCGACGGCGGGGGGGCCTAGAATGGTCAAAACGAGAAGATACGCAGTATTTT
TRBJ2-3,.,.,TRBV30,CAWSWDRGTDTQYF,TGTGCCTGGAGTTGGGACCGGGGCACAGATACGCAGTATTTT
TRBJ1-2,.,TRBD1,TRBV12-3/TRBV12-4,CASTRTGNYGYTF,TGTGCCAGTACACGGACAGGAAACTATGGCTACACCTTC
TRBJ2-1,once,.,TRBV11-1,CASSLAGGSGNEQFF,TGTGCCAGCAGCTTAGCGGGGGGTTCAGGAAATGAGCAGTTCTTC
TRBJ2-5,.,TRBD1,TRBV4-2,CASSQGAGTGGQETQYF,TGTGCCAGCAGCCAAGGCGCCGGGACAGGGGGGCAAGAGACCCAGTACTTC
TRBJ2-5,.,TRBD2,TRBV20-1,CSAAGTTNEETQYF,TGCAGTGCTGCCGGGACTACCAATGAAGAGACCCAGTACTTC
TRBJ2-5,.,.,TRBV24-1,CATSDLRDSQETQYF,TGTGCCACCAGTGATTTACGGGACTCCCAAGAGACCCAGTACTTC
TRBJ1-2,.,.,TRBV20-1,CSASGQNYGYTF,TGCAGTGCTTCCGGACAAAACTATGGCTACACCTTC
TRBJ2-5,.,.,TRBV3-1,CASSLREFNKDSPGQETQYF,TGTGCCAGCAGCCTCAGGGAATTTAATAAGGACTCCCCGGGTCAAGAGACCCAGTACTTC
TRBJ2-5,.,.,TRBV7-9,CASSSSRGTQYF,TGTGCCAGCAGCTCAAGCAGAGGGACCCAGTACTTC
TRBJ1-2,.,TRBD1,TRBV5-1,CASSLAGTGTGGYTF,TGCGCCAGCAGCTTGGCCGGGACAGGGACCGGTGGCTACACCTTC
TRBJ2-1,.,TRBD2,TRBV2,CASSGGDYFLGYNEQFF,TGTGCCAGCAGTGGAGGGGACTACTTCTTGGGCTACAATGAGCAGTTCTTC
TRBJ1-5,.,TRBD1,TRBV12-3/TRBV12-4,CASSMGQVYNQPQHF,TGTGCCAGCAGCATGGGACAGGTTTACAATCAGCCCCAGCATTTT
TRBJ2-3,.,.,TRBV11-2,CASSYRLHTDTQYF,TGTGCCAGCAGCTACCGACTACACACAGATACGCAGTATTTT
TRBJ1-6,.,.,TRBV14,CASSQEGGYYNSPLHF,TGTGCCAGCAGCCAAGAAGGAGGATACTATAATTCACCCCTCCACTTT
TRBJ2-5,few,TRBD2,TRBV29-1,CSVSVLAGFETQYF,TGCAGCGTTTCTGTTCTAGCGGGTTTCGAGACCCAGTACTTC
TRBJ1-5,.,.,TRBV2,CASSEGLGSGQPQHF,TGTGCCAGCAGTGAAGGGTTGGGTTCGGGGCAGCCCCAGCATTTT
TRBJ1-5,.,.,TRBV5-1,CASSLGLDIPNQPQHF,TGCGCCAGCAGCTTGGGCCTGGACATACCAAATCAGCCCCAGCATTTT
TRBJ2-7,.,.,TRBV19,CASANRDGRFYEQYF,TGTGCCAGCGCAAACCGGGACGGAAGATTCTACGAGCAGTACTTC
TRBJ2-1,.,TRBD2,TRBV6-4,CASSASGGLTYNEQFF,TGTGCCAGCAGTGCTAGCGGGGGGCTGACCTACAATGAGCAGTTCTTC
TRBJ2-7,once,TRBD2,TRBV13,CASSLRGGANEQYF,TGTGCCAGCAGCTTACGCGGGGGGGCCAACGAGCAGTACTTC
TRBJ2-5,.,.,TRBV29-1,CSAEPRQETQYF,TGCAGCGCTGAGCCCCGCCAAGAGACCCAGTACTTC
TRBJ2-5,.,TRBD1,TRBV5-1,CASSGTAQETQYF,TGCGCCAGCAGCGGGACAGCCCAAGAGACCCAGTACTTC
TRBJ1-2,.,.,TRBV7-6,CASSLSEGQGYTF,TGTGCCAGCAGCTTATCGGAGGGGCAGGGCTACACCTTC
TRBJ2-1,.,TRBD1,TRBV14,CASSQEQTGSSYNEQFF,TGTGCCAGCAGCCAAGAACAGACAGGGAGCTCCTACAATGAGCAGTTCTTC
TRBJ2-5,.,.,TRBV24-1,CATSDLVGEAQYF,TGTGCCACCAGTGATTTGGTGGGGGAAGCCCAGTACTTC
TRBJ1-2,once,.,TRBV29-1,CSVNVGGWYGYTF,TGCAGCGTCAACGTCGGAGGTTGGTATGGCTACACCTTC
TRBJ2-5,.,.,TRBV4-3,CASSQGPGAQETQYF,TGCGCCAGCAGCCAAGGTCCAGGGGCTCAAGAGACCCAGTACTTC
TRBJ1-2,.,.,TRBV6-2/TRBV6-3,CASSYPSNGYTF,TGTGCCAGCAGTTACCCTTCGAATGGCTACACCTTC
TRBJ2-5,.,TRBD2,TRBV29-1,CSVARLAGKAPETQYF,TGCAGCGTTGCGCGCCTAGCGGGGAAGGCACCAGAGACCCAGTACTTC
TRBJ2-3,.,.,TRBV29-1,CSVRPPRTADTQYF,TGCAGCGTCCGACCCCCAAGGACGGCAGATACGCAGTATTTT
TRBJ1-5,.,TRBD1,TRBV7-2,CASSSGTGGGGGNQPQHF,TGTGCCAGCAGTTCCGGGACAGGGGGCGGGGGAGGCAATCAGCCCCAGCATTTT
TRBJ2-6,.,.,TRBV29-1,CSAGISGANVLTF,TGCAGCGCCGGGATTTCTGGGGCCAACGTCCTGACTTTC
TRBJ2-3,.,TRBD2,TRBV30,CAWSGGITDTQYF,TGTGCCTGGAGCGGGGGGATCACAGATACGCAGTATTTT
TRBJ2-3,.,.,TRBV12-3/TRBV12-4,CASSPRPTDTQYF,TGTGCCAGCAGTCCCCGCCCCACAGATACGCAGTATTTT
TRBJ2-7,.,TRBD1,TRBV28,CASRPQGDTYEQYF,TGTGCCAGCAGGCCTCAGGGGGACACCTACGAGCAGTACTTC
TRBJ2-3,.,TRBD2,TRBV20-1,CSARQRGGPRITDTQYF,TGCAGTGCTAGGCAGCGGGGGGGCCCCAGAATCACAGATACGCAGTATTTT
TRBJ2-6,.,.,TRBV3-1,CASSQGGAGANVLTF,TGTGCCAGCAGCCAAGGAGGGGCTGGGGCCAACGTCCTGACTTTC
TRBJ1-1,.,TRBD1,TRBV3-1,CASSRLGQEAFF,TGTGCCAGCAGCCGATTGGGACAGGAAGCTTTCTTT
TRBJ2-1,.,TRBD1,TRBV29-1,CSVEDTGTGGNNEQFF,TGCAGCGTTGAAGACACCGGGACAGGAGGAAACAATGAGCAGTTCTTC
TRBJ2-7,.,.,TRBV15,CATSRDPRDPSYEQYF,TGTGCCACCAGCAGAGATCCGAGGGACCCCTCCTACGAGCAGTACTTC
TRBJ2-3,.,TRBD1,TRBV7-2,CASRSGGGKDTQYF,TGTGCCAGCAGATCAGGGGGCGGAAAAGATACGCAGTATTTT
TRBJ2-5,.,.,TRBV3-1,CASSPLTSRETQYF,TGTGCCAGCAGCCCGCTGACTAGTCGGGAGACCCAGTACTTC
TRBJ2-2,.,.,TRBV3-1,CASSQDRTGELFF,TGTGCCAGCAGCCAAGACCGTACCGGGGAGCTGTTTTTT
TRBJ2-1,once,.,TRBV20-1,CSARDGPSAEQFF,TGCAGTGCTAGAGATGGGCCTAGTGCTGAGCAGTTCTTC
TRBJ1-5,.,.,TRBV29-1,CSVVWQGGSNQPQHF,TGCAGCGTTGTGTGGCAGGGTGGAAGCAATCAGCCCCAGCATTTT
TRBJ2-7,.,.,TRBV4-1,CASSQVLGPIKGEQYF,TGCGCCAGCAGCCAAGTTCTGGGACCCATTAAAGGAGAGCAGTACTTC
TRBJ2-3,once,.,TRBV24-1,CATSDRITDTQYF,TGTGCCACCAGTGATCGGATCACAGATACGCAGTATTTT